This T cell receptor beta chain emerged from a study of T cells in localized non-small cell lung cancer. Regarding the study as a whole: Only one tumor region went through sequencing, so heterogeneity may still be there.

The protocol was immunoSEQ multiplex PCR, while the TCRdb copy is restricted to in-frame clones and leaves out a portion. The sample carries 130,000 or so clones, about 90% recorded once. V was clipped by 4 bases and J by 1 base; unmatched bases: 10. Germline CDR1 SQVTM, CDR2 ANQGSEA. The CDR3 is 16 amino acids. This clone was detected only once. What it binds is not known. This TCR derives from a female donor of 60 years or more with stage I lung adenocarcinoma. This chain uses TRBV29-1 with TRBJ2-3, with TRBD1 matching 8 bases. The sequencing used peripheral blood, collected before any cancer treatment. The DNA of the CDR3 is TGCAGCGTTGGTTCCAGGGGGCGAAAAGGCACAGATACGCAGTATTTT. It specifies CSVGSRGRKGTDTQYF.